Listed below are T cell receptor beta chains from one sample, sequenced in a study of immune evolution from preneoplasia to lung adenocarcinoma. Method: immunoSEQ multiplex PCR; TCRdb's copy keeps in-frame clones and lacks some. The repertoire holds approximately 5,000 clones, roughly four fifths seen once, with approximately 10% in the top ten. The sequenced material came from FFPE adjacent normal lung tissue. The receptors shown here come from a donor older than 65 with lung adenocarcinoma. Both conserved end residues are part of each CDR3. The D gene is left open where the match is weak.

TRBV7-6,TRBJ1-1,NA,13,CASSLSQRTEAFF,TGTGCCAGCAGCTTATCACAGCGCACTGAAGCTTTCTTT
TRBV28,TRBJ2-7,NA,15,CASSSRGTASYEQYF,TGTGCCAGCAGTTCCCGGGGGACCGCCTCCTACGAGCAGTACTTC
TRBV30,TRBJ2-3,NA,14,CAWSVRAGTDTQYF,TGTGCCTGGAGTGTACGGGCGGGCACAGATACGCAGTATTTT
TRBV7-9,TRBJ2-7,NA,11,CASSLSYEQYF,TGTGCCAGCAGCTTGTCCTACGAGCAGTACTTC
TRBV11-2,TRBJ2-3,NA,15,CASSLDHRLTDTQYF,TGTGCCAGCAGCTTAGATCACAGGCTCACAGATACGCAGTATTTT
TRBV6-6,TRBJ1-1,TRBD1,14,CASSSGGLNTEAFF,TGTGCCAGCAGCTCAGGGGGCCTGAACACTGAAGCTTTCTTT
TRBV5-1,TRBJ1-4,NA,14,CASSSGSANEKLFF,TGCGCCAGCAGCTCAGGGTCGGCTAATGAAAAACTGTTTTTT
TRBV5-5,TRBJ1-2,NA,12,CASSFVDFGYTF,TGTGCCAGCAGCTTCGTCGACTTTGGCTACACCTTC
TRBV23-1,TRBJ2-1,NA,13,CAISLALVNEQFF,TGCGCCATTTCACTAGCTCTGGTCAATGAGCAGTTCTTC
TRBV19,TRBJ2-1,TRBD1,19,CASSIYGTASVLSDNEQFF,TGTGCCAGTAGTATTTACGGGACAGCCTCAGTATTGTCGGACAATGAGCAGTTCTTC